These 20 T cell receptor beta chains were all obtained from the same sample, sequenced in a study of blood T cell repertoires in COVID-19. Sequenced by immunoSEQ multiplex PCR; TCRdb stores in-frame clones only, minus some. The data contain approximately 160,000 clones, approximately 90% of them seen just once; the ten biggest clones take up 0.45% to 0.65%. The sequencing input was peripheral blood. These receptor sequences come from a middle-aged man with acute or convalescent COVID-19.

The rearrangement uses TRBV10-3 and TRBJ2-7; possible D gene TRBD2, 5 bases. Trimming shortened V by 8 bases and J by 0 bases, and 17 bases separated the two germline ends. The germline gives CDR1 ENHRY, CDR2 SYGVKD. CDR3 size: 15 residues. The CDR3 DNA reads TGTGCCATCTCATGGAGTGGGAGAGACTCCTACGAGCAGTACTTC. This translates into CAISWSGRDSYEQYF.

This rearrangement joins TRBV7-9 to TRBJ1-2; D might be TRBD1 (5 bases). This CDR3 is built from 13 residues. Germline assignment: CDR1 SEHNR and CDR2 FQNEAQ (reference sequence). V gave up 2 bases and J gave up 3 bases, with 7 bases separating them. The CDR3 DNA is TGTGCCAGCAGCTTAATCAGGGACTATGGCTACACCTTC. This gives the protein CASSLIRDYGYTF.

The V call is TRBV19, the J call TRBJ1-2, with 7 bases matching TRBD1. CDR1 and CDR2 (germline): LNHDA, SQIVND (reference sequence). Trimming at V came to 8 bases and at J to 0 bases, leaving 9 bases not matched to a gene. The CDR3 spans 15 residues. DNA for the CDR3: TGTGCCAGTTCCCGGGACAGCTTCTCTAACTATGGCTACACCTTC. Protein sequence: CASSRDSFSNYGYTF.

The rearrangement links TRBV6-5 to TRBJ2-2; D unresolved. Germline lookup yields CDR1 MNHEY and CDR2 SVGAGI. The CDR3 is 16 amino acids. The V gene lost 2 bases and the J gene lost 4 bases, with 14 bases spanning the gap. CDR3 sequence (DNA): TGTGCCAGCAGTTACCTGGCAGGCAGAGCCACCGGGGAGCTGTTTTTT. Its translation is CASSYLAGRATGELFF.

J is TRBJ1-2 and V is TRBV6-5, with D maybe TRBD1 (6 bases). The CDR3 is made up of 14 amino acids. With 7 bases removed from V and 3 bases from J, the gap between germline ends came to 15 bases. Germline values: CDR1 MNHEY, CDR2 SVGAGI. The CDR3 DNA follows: TGTGCCAGCATAGAACAGGGAGCCTACTATGGCTACACCTTC. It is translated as CASIEQGAYYGYTF.

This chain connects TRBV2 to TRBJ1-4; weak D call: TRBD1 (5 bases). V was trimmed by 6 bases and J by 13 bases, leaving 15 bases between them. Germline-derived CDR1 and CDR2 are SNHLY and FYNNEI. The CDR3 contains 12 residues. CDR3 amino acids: CASSERGGRLFF. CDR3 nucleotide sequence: TGTGCCAGCAGCGAAAGGGGTGGCAGACTGTTTTTT.

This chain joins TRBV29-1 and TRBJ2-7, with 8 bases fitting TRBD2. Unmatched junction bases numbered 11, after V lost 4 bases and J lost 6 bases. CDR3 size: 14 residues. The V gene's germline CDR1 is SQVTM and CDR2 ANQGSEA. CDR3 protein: CSVAIAGLQGEQYF. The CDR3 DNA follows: TGCAGCGTTGCTATAGCGGGATTACAAGGCGAGCAGTACTTC.

CDR3 DNA: TGTGGGAGCGGGACAAACAATGAAAAACTGTTTTTT. As protein: CGSGTNNEKLFF. The rearrangement joins TRBV28 to TRBJ1-4, with D perhaps TRBD1 (6 bases). This CDR3 contains 12 residues. Per germline, CDR1 MDHEN and CDR2 SYDVKM.

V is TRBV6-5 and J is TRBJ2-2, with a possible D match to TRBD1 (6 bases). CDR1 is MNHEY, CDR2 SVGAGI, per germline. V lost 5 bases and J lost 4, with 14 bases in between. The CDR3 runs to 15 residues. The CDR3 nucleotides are TGTGCCAGCAGTCGTTACAGGGCTGGCACCGGGGAGCTGTTTTTT. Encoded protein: CASSRYRAGTGELFF.

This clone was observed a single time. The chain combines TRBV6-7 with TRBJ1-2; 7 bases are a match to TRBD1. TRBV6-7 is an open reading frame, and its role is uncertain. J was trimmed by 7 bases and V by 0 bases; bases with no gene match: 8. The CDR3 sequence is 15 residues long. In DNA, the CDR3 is TGTGCCAGCAGTTACTCGAACGAACCAGGGGGTGGCTACACCTTC. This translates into CASSYSNEPGGGYTF.

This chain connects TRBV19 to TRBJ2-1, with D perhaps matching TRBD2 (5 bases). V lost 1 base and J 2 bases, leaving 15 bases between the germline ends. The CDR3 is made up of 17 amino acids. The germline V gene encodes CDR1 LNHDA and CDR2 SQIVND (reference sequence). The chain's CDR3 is CASSIVGAEKPYNEQFF. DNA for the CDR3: TGTGCCAGTAGTATAGTGGGAGCGGAGAAACCCTACAATGAGCAGTTCTTC.

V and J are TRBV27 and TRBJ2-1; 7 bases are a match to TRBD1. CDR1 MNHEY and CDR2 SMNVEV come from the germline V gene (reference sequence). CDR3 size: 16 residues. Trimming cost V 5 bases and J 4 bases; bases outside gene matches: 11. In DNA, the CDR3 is TGTGCCAGCAGTCTCCAGGGGACAGAGTTTTACAATGAGCAGTTCTTC. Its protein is CASSLQGTEFYNEQFF.

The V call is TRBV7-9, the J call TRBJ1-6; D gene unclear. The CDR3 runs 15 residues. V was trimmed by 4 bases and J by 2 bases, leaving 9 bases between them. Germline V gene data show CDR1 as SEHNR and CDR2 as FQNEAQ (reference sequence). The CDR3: CASSSWTAYNSPLHF. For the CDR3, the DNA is TGTGCCAGCAGCTCGTGGACTGCCTATAATTCACCCCTCCACTTT.

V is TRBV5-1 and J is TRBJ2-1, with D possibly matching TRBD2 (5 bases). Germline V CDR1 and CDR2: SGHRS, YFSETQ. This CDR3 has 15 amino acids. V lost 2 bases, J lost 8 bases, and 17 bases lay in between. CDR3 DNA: TGCGCCAGCAGCTTTGGAACCCGCCACGGGGATGAGCAGTTCTTC. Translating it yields CASSFGTRHGDEQFF.

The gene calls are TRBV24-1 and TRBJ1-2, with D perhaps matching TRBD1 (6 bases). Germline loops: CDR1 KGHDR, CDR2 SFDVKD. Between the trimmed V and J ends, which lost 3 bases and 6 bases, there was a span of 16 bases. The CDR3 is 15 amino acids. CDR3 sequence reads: CATSDPNRAFDGYTF. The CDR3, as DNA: TGTGCCACCAGTGATCCGAACAGGGCTTTCGATGGCTACACCTTC.

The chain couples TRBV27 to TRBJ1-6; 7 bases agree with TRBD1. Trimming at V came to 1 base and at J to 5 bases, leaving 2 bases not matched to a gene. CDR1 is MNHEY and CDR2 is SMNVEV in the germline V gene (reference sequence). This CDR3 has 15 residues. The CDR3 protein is CASSLYGTDNSPLHF. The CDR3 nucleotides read TGTGCCAGCAGTTTATACGGGACAGATAATTCACCCCTCCACTTT.

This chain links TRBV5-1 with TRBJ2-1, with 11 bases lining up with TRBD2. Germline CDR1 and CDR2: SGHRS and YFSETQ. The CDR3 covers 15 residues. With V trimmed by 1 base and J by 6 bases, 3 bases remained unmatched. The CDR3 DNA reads TGCGCCAGCAGCTTGTTACTAGCGGGAGCCAATGAGCAGTTCTTC. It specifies CASSLLLAGANEQFF.

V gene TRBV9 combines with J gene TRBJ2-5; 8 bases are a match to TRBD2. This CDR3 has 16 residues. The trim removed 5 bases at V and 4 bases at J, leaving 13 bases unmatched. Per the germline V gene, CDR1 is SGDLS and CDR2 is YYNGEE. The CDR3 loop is CASSRTGGAVGETQYF. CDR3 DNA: TGTGCCAGCAGTCGGACCGGGGGGGCCGTAGGAGAGACCCAGTACTTC.

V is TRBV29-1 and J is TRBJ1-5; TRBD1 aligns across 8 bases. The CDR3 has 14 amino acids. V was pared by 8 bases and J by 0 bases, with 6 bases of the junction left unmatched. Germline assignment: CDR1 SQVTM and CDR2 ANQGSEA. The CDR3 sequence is CSQKTGGSNQPQHF. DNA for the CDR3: TGCAGCCAAAAAACAGGGGGTAGCAATCAGCCCCAGCATTTT.

The CDR3 coding sequence is TGTGCCAGCAGCCACAAGACACGTACGGATGAGCAGTTCTTC. This encodes CASSHKTRTDEQFF. The chain combines TRBV11-3 with TRBJ2-1; unclear D gene. Trimming pared 5 bases from V and 8 bases from J, leaving 16 bases between. Germline-derived CDR1 and CDR2 are SGHNT and YENEEA. This CDR3 is 14 amino acids long.